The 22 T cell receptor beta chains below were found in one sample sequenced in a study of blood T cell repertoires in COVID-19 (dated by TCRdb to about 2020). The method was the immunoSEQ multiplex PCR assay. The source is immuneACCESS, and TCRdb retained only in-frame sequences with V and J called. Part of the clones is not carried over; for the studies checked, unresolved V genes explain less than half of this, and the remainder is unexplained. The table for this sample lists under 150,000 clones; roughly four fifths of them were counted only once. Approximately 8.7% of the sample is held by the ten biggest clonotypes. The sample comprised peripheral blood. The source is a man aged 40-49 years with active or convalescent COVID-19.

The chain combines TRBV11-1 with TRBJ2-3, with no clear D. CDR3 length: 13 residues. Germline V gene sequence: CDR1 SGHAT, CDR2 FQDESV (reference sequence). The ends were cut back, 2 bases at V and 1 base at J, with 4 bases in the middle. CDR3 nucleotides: TGTGCCAGCAGCTTATCGGGCACAGATACGCAGTATTTT. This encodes CASSLSGTDTQYF.

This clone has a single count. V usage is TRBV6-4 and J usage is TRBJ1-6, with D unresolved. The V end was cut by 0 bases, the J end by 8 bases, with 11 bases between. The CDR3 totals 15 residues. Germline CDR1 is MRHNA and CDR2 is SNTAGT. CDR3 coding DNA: TGTGCCAGCAGTGACTCGAAACCTCGAGATTCACCCCTCCACTTT. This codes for CASSDSKPRDSPLHF.

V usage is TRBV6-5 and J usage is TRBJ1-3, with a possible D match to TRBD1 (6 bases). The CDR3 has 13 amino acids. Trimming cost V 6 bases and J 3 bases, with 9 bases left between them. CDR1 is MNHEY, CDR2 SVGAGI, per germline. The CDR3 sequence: CASSRGFGNTIYF. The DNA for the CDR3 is TGTGCCAGCAGCAGGGGATTTGGAAACACCATATATTTT.

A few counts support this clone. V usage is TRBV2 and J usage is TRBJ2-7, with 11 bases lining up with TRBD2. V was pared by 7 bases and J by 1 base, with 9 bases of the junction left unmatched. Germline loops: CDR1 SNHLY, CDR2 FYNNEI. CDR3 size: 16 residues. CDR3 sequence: CASTTPTSGASYEQYF. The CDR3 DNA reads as TGTGCCAGCACTACTCCGACTAGCGGGGCGTCCTACGAGCAGTACTTC. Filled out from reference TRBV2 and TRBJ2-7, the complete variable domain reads EPEVTQTPSHQVTQMGQEVILRCVPISNHLYFYWYRQILGQKVEFLVSFYNNEISEKSEIFDDQFSVERPDGSNFTLKIRSTKLEDSAMYFCASTTPTSGASYEQYFGPGTRLTVT.

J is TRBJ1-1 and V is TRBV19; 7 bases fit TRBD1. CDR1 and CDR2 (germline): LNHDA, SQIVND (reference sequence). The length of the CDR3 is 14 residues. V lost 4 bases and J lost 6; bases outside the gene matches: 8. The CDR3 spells CASSRDRVNAEAFF. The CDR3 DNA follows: TGTGCCAGTAGTAGAGACAGGGTAAACGCTGAAGCTTTCTTT.

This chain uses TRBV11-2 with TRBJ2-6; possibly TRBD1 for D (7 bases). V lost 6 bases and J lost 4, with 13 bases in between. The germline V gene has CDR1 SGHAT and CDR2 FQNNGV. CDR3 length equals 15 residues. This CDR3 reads CASSDRAGGANVLTF. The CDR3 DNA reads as TGTGCCAGCAGTGACAGGGCGGGAGGGGCCAACGTCCTGACTTTC.

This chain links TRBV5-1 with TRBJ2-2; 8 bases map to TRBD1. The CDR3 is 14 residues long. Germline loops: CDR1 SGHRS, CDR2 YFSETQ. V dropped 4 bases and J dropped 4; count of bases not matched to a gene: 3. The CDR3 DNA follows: TGCGCCAGCAGCAGGACAGGGATCACCGGGGAGCTGTTTTTT. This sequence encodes CASSRTGITGELFF.

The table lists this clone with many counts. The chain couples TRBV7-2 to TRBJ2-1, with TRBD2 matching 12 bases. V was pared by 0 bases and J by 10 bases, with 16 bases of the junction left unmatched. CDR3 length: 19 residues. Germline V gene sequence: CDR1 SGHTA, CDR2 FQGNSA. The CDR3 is CASSLALPILAGGPWEQFF. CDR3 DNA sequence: TGTGCCAGCAGCTTAGCGCTCCCAATTCTAGCGGGGGGGCCCTGGGAGCAGTTCTTC.

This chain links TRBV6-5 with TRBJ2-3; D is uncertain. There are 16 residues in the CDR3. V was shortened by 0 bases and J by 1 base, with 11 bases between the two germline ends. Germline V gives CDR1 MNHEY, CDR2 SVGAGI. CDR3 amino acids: CASSYSSTVGTDTQYF. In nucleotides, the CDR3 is TGTGCCAGCAGTTACTCGTCCACTGTGGGCACAGATACGCAGTATTTT.

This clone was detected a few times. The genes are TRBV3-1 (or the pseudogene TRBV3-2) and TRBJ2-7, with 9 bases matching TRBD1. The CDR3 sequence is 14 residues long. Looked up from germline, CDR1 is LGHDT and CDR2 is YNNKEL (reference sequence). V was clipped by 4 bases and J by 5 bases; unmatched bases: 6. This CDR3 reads CASSPRDRDNEQYF. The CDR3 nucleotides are TGTGCCAGCAGCCCACGGGACAGGGATAACGAGCAGTACTTC.

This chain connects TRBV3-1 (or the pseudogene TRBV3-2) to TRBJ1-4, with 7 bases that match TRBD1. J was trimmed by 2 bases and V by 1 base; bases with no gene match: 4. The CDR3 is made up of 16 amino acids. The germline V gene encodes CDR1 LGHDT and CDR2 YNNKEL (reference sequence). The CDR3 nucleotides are TGTGCCAGCAGCCAAGGCCAGGGGGGCACTAATGAAAAACTGTTTTTT. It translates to CASSQGQGGTNEKLFF.

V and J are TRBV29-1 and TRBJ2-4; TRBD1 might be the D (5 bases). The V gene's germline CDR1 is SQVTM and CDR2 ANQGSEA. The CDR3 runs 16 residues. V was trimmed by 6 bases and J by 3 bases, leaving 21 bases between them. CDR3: CSVRVLLGDGKNIQYF. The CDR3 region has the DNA TGCAGCGTCAGGGTCCTCCTAGGAGATGGCAAAAACATTCAGTACTTC.

The CDR3 protein is CASSQVDSSRTEAFF. The CDR3 nucleotides are TGTGCCAGCAGCCAAGTAGACAGTAGTCGCACTGAAGCTTTCTTT. The V and J genes are TRBV11-2 and TRBJ1-1, with TRBD1 as a possible D gene (5 bases). Germline CDR1 is SGHAT and CDR2 is FQNNGV. This CDR3 spans 15 amino acids. V lost 5 bases, J lost 4 bases, and 17 bases lay in between.

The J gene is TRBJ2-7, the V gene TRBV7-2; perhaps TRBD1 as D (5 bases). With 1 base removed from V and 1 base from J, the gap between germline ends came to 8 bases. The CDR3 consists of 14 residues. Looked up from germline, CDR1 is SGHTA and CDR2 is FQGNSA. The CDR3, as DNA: TGTGCCAGCAGCTTAGGTAGGGGATCCTACGAGCAGTACTTC. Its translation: CASSLGRGSYEQYF.

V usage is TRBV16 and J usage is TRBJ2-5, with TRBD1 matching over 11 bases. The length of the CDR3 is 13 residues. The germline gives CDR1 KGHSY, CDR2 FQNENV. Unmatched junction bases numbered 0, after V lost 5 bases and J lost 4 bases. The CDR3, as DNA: TGTGCCAGCAGCGGGACAGGGGGAGAGACCCAGTACTTC. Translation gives CASSGTGGETQYF.

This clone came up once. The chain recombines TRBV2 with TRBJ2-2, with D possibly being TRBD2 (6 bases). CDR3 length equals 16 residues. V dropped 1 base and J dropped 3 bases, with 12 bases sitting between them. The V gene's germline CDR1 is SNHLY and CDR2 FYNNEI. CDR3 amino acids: CASSEGRGLYTGELFF. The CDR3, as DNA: TGTGCCAGCAGTGAAGGGAGGGGACTTTACACCGGGGAGCTGTTTTTT.

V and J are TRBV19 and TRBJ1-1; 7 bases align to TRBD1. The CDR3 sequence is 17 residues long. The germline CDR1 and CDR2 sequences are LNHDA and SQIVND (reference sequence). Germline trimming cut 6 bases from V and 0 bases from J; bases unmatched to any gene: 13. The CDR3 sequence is CASSYSRGQPMNTEAFF. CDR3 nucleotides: TGTGCCAGTAGCTACAGCCGGGGACAGCCCATGAACACTGAAGCTTTCTTT.

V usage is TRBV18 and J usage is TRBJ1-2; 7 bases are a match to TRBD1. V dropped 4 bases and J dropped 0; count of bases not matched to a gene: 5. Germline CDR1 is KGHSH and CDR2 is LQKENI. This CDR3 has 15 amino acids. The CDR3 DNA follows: TGTGCCAGCTCACTGTGGGACAGTTCTAACTATGGCTACACCTTC. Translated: CASSLWDSSNYGYTF.

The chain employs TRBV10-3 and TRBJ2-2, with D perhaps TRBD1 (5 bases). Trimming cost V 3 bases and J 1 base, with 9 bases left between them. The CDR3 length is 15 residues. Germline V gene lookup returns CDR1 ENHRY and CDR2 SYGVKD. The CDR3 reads CAISDRGQNTGELFF. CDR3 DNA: TGTGCCATCAGTGATCGAGGACAGAACACCGGGGAGCTGTTTTTT.

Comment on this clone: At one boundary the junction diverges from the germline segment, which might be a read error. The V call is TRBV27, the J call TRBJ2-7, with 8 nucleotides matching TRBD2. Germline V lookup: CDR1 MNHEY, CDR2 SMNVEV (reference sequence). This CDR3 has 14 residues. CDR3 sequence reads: CVSSLRRGAGEQYF. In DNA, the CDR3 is TGTGTCAGCAGTTTACGGCGGGGGGCCGGGGAGCAGTACTTC.

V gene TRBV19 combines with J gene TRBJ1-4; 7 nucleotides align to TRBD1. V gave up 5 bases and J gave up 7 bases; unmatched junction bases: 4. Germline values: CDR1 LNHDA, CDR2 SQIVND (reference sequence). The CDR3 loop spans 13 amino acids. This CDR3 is CASSVTGVEKLFF. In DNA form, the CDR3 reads TGTGCCAGTAGTGTCACAGGGGTTGAAAAACTGTTTTTT. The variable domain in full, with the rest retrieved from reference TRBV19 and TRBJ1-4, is DGGITQSPKYLFRKEGQNVTLSCEQNLNHDAMYWYRQDPGQGLRLIYYSQIVNDFQKGDIAEGYSVSREKKESFPLTVTSAQKNPTAFYLCASSVTGVEKLFFGSGTQLSVL.

This CDR3 reads CASRLAGALYNEQFF. CDR3 in DNA: TGTGCCAGCAGGCTAGCGGGGGCGTTATACAATGAGCAGTTCTTC. The V gene is TRBV6-5, the J gene TRBJ2-1; 10 nucleotides match TRBD2. CDR3 length: 15 residues. J was trimmed by 4 bases and V by 6 bases; bases with no gene match: 6. CDR1 MNHEY and CDR2 SVGAGI come from the germline V gene.